This T cell receptor beta chain was obtained from a study of T cells in Graves' hyperthyroidism and ophthalmopathy. There were TCR beta CDR3 regions amplified from RNA transcripts. Initially, a first-round RT-PCR of the TCR CDR3 employed the HTBI primer set. TCRdb analysed the multiplex PCR reads with MiXCR anew, one entry per CDR3 protein. This sample carries a few hundred thousand distinct CDR3 sequences, roughly an eighth of them seen once, and the ten largest clones take 5.3%. In this sample, this clonotype turned up many times. The study left out patients who had uncontrolled infection, other autoimmune disease, pregnancy or lactation. The CDR3 sequence is 17 residues long. V lost 4 bases and J lost 0; bases outside the gene matches: 9.

This receptor was taken from a young woman with Graves' hyperthyroidism. Sequences were obtained from blood. The chain links TRBV12-3 or TRBV12-4 to TRBJ2-7; 10 bases match TRBD2. The CDR3 is CASSSRESGRASYEQYF. CDR3 DNA: TGTGCCAGCAGTTCCCGAGAAAGCGGGAGGGCCTCCTACGAGCAGTACTTC.